This TCR beta chain was sequenced for a study of control samples from healthy donors and cancer patients. V trimming: 5 bases; J trimming: 2 bases; junction bases outside the gene matches: 8. This CDR3 is built from 17 residues. CDR1 is SGHNT, CDR2 YENEEA, per germline. Libraries were prepared by immunoSEQ multiplex PCR; TCRdb keeps only in-frame clonotypes and omits some of them. Of approximately 170,000 clones in the sample, 90% to 95% were seen once. The TCR sequence derives from a woman aged 25 to 39 in good health. The material sequenced was blood. This chain links TRBV11-3 with TRBJ2-1, with TRBD2 matching 11 bases. The CDR3 coding sequence is TGTGCCAGCAGCCCTGGACTAGCGGGCGACGCCTACAATGAGCAGTTCTTC. Its translation: CASSPGLAGDAYNEQFF.